This TCR beta chain was identified in a study of T cell repertoires in cytomegalovirus infection. MiXCR was run by TCRdb on the reads, yielding one entry per CDR3 protein. The sample carries around 120,000 distinct CDR3 sequences, roughly 8.2% recorded once. Findings and limits, study-wide: CMV-specific TCR beta clonotypes restricted by HLA-C dominated the ex vivo response.

Germline V gene data show CDR1 as LNHDA and CDR2 as SQIVND (reference sequence). The V gene lost 0 bases and the J gene lost 10 bases, with 17 bases spanning the gap. This CDR3 comprises 15 residues. This clonotype was detected many times. Its target is not known. The TCR originated in a human donor in good health (CMV status not recorded). Some clones in this sample may be carry-over from other donors' samples. The sequenced sample was PBMCs. The rearrangement uses TRBV19 and TRBJ2-3, with D tentatively TRBD1 (6 bases). The CDR3 nucleotides are TGTGCCAGTAGTATAGAGGGACACCCCTCCGACCCGCAGTATTTT. Translating gives CASSIEGHPSDPQYF.